This T cell receptor (beta chain) was sequenced for a study of cytomegalovirus exposure and HLA in healthy donors (dated by TCRdb to the late 2010s). Study-wide context: An earlier analysis of roughly 500 of the donors reported 250 to 300 Gb of sequence data and 100 million to 130 million unique TCR beta sequences from about 179 million T cells. An early release that covered fewer than 800 HLA-typed donors contained approximately 290 gigabases of sequencing data and 80 million or so unique TCR sequences. Of the approximately 400 genotyped donors, 65% to 90% were placed in the genetic ancestry cluster associated with self-reported Caucasian donors. The study aimed to test whether cataloging public T cell receptors could reveal signatures of past pathogen exposure. The T cell repertoires of 666 subjects were profiled by immunosequencing and related to cytomegalovirus serostatus. A separate validation cohort of roughly 130 different subjects was used in addition to the 666-subject first cohort. To predict cytomegalovirus infection status, the study brought together high-throughput TCR immunosequencing, statistical association of individual TCRs with disease status, and machine learning. To study patterns of TCR occurrence, a later analysis re-analyzed previously published TCR beta repertoires from around 670 donors and added high-resolution HLA genotyping. Rather than drawing on any new phenotypic data, the later analysis identified candidate immune exposures from TCR beta sequences and the way those sequences occurred across donors. An earlier analysis of 500 to 750 of the donors applied high-throughput TCR beta sequencing to assess whether each TCR beta V gene segment acted as functional or pseudogenic. Alongside the repertoire data, information on donor age, sex, ethnicity and CMV serostatus was compiled. Genome-wide SNP genotypes for about 55% of the roughly 670 donors were used in a later genetic analysis, which treated that subset as a discovery cohort. All discovery cohort repertoires had been generated using a single sequencing platform. HLA typing included class I and class II loci at four-digit resolution. Typing coverage varied by locus: about 620-640 donors for A, B, C, DRB1 and DQB1; under 550 for DQA1; about 600 for DPA1; some 470 for DPB1. Five DR-DQ haplotypes were treated as single units for association and clustering because of strong linkage in the cohort. Among around 400 genotyped donors of the cohort, an average of around 250,000 unique TCR beta nucleotide sequences was sequenced per donor, of which 15% to 20% were non-productive. Summary of the overall study and its limitations: Sequencing depth was assumed to be roughly uniform across donors in the presence/absence analyses, though that assumption may not hold. Correlated functional status among segregating V segments might be attributable to linkage disequilibrium, but an unknown experimental factor could not be ruled out. The cohort was sequenced for TCR beta chains only, and without alpha or paired-chain data the features that could be detected were limited. V-gene and J-gene trimming of TCR beta chains was associated with a missense DCLRE1C variant in a later genetic analysis, and the association was replicated in an independent cohort. HLA typing was unavailable for some donors at each locus, so association tests used only the typed subset. The only immune exposure information available for the cohort was CMV serostatus. A later analysis reported that several top co-occurrence clusters appeared linked to parvovirus B19, influenza, CMV and Epstein-Barr virus. Assigning TCR associations to individual alleles was difficult when HLA alleles, especially DR and DQ, strongly co-occurred. In the study, 150 to 200 TCR beta chains were listed as associated with cytomegalovirus. Because counts were too low, some 17 rarely observed V segments, including chromosome 9 orphons, were left out of the earlier analysis of 500 to 650 of the donors. In both the original and validation cohorts, the classifier was reported to diagnose cytomegalovirus status with high specificity and sensitivity. Some IMGT-functional V segments, including TRBV6-2 and TRBV6-3, could not be told apart with the 87-base-pair reads, so those segments were excluded. It was suggested by the authors that the approach could potentially be generalized to other disease states and immunological phenotypes. Across donors, most TCR sequences were observed very rarely, whereas some public TCRs were present in many individuals. A cluster of highly shared sequence variants was judged likely to be a technical artifact of the sequencing pipeline. According to a later analysis, most CMV-associated TCR beta chains appeared to be HLA-restricted, and the HLA associations seemed to be driven largely by CMV exposure. A further reported finding was that TCR beta sequences accurately predicted the HLA-A and HLA-B alleles for most subjects in the first cohort. In an earlier analysis of around 600 of the donors, most TCR beta V segments were observed in productive rearrangements about 87% or about 30% of the time, broadly matching IMGT annotations. A few of the identified cytomegalovirus-associated TCR beta chains were confirmed in vitro to be specific for cytomegalovirus antigens. A later analysis found that TCR association rates varied across HLA loci, with DRB1 alleles showing the most associated TCRs and HLA-C alleles the fewest. In a later genetic analysis, fewer N-insertions in productive TCRs were reported among donors in an Asian-associated ancestry cluster than the roughly 700-donor mean. At a false discovery rate of 0.05, a later analysis linked 16,951 TCR beta sequences to specific HLA alleles. In a later analysis, HLA-associated TCR beta chains were found to be more clonally expanded and to have lower generation probabilities than equally common non-associated chains.

This clone was detected only a few times. Its antigen remains unidentified. It has no much larger one-base neighbor in the sample; base qualities were not kept. The cohort comprised 550 to 700 healthy bone marrow donors. At the time of sampling, all cohort members were nominally healthy, though unrecorded immune exposures were likely present. The donor tested CMV seronegative, placing the donor among the 300 to 400 seronegative members of the cohort. A peripheral blood sample was provided by each donor, and peripheral blood mononuclear cells were used for TCR beta sequencing. Genomic DNA was extracted from the blood cell samples with the Qiagen DNeasy Blood Extraction Kit. From the cysteine up to the phenylalanine, the CDR3 has a length of 13 residues. The retained sequence is limited to the CDR3, 39 bases, with the frame set at the first base. V is clipped by 0 bases and J by 6 bases, and the sequence between their germline boundaries is 12 bases long. Via the germline V gene, CDR1 is SQVTM and CDR2 ANQGSEA.

The protocol used for the library was the immunoSEQ multiplex PCR assay. The multiplex PCR relied on a mix of 60 forward primers for TCR Vbeta segments and 13 reverse primers for TCR Jbeta segments. Amplification of the CDR3 region of rearranged TCR beta genes was performed with a multiplex PCR assay on genomic DNA. The amplified TCR beta libraries were sequenced on the Illumina HiSeq System as 87-base-pair reads. The study's own analysis went as follows. Across the 600 to 700 repertoires, a later analysis counted tens of millions of unique TCR beta chains, roughly 11 million of which were shared by at least two donors. Raw reads were error-corrected and collapsed into unique sequences by a nearest-neighbor algorithm in which closely related sequences were merged to remove PCR and sequencing errors. V, D and J gene segments were assigned by aligning CDR3 sequences to IMGT reference sequences. For a sequence to be retained, at least a six-nucleotide match to both a V gene segment and a J gene segment was required. Rearrangements were called productive when the CDR3 lacked stop codons and stayed in frame with V and J; all others were non-productive. Following IMGT convention, CDR3 was defined as the stretch from the second conserved V-encoded cysteine up to the conserved J-encoded phenylalanine. The earlier analysis of more than 450 of the donors excluded sequences that lacked an unambiguous match to a single V gene segment. In an earlier analysis of almost 600 of the donors, a V segment was called functional when productive rearrangements were above 56.7%, and segregating when the standard deviation between donors exceeded 5%. A statistical classification framework was built to diagnose cytomegalovirus status from the catalog of TCR beta chain sequences. In a later analysis, V and J genes were assigned by comparing TCR nucleotide sequences against IMGT/GENE-DB human TR gene sequences. A later analysis assigned CDR3 sequences and most-parsimonious VDJ recombination scenarios with the TCRdist pipeline. In a later analysis, every TCR beta chain was defined by the combination of its CDR3 amino acid sequence and its V-gene family, and reads without a unique V-gene family were dropped. In a later analysis, fewer than 650 highly shared, low-generation-probability nucleotide sequences were removed to address suspected cross-contamination and a sequencing artifact. In a later analysis, a clonal expansion index for each public chain was calculated from normalized within-repertoire ranks of inferred template counts. A later analysis computed generation probabilities with a VDJ recombination model fitted to out-of-frame rearrangements, and checked the results against IGoR. A later analysis scored TCR-TCR, TCR-HLA and TCR-CMV co-occurrence with hypergeometric tests, applying a repertoire-size bias correction to TCR pairs. In a later analysis, false discovery rates were estimated by permuting HLA or CMV assignments 20 times. In a later analysis, co-occurring TCRs were grouped with DBSCAN, and TCRdist sequence similarity was added when clustering was performed within HLA-allele-positive subsets. For co-occurrence clustering, repertoires with fewer than 30,000 or more than 120,000 public chains were excluded, along with about five repertoires with anomalous nucleotide sharing. TCRdb carries this immuneACCESS record with in-frame sequences only. Its versions omit some clonotypes, under half of them owing to an unresolved V gene in the studies checked, with the rest unexplained. V and J calls and clone size are given by that table; D and trimming were obtained from the DNA. This sample is represented by under 300,000 clones; under 80% of them were singletons. The ten largest clones capture under 3% of the sample.

The sequenced material came from PBMCs. This chain joins TRBV29-1 to TRBJ2-7; possibly the D gene is TRBD1, per 6 matching bases. The sequence came from a female donor in good health and CMV-seronegative. The CDR3: CSVEDKGRGEQYF. At the DNA level, the sequence is TGCAGCGTTGAAGATAAGGGCAGGGGCGAGCAGTACTTC.